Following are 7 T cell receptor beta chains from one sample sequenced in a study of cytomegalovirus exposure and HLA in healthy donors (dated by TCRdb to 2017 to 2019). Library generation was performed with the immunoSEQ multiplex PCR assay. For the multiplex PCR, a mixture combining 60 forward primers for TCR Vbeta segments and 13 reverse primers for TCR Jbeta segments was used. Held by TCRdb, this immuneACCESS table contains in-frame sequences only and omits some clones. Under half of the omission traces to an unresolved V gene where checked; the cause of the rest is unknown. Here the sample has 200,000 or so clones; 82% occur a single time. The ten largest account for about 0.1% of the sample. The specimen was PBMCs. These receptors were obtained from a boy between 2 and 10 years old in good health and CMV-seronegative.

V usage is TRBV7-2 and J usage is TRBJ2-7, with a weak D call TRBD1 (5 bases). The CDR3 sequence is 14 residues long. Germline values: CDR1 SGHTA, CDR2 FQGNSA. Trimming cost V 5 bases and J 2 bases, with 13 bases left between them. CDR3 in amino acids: CASSLYRRAYEQYF. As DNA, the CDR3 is TGTGCCAGCAGCCTATACAGGAGAGCCTACGAGCAGTACTTC.

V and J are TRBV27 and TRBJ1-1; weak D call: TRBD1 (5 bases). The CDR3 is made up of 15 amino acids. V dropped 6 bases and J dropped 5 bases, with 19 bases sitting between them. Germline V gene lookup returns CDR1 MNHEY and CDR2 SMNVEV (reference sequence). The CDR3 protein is CASSSIGRGWTEAFF. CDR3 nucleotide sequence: TGTGCCAGCAGCTCAATTGGCCGGGGGTGGACTGAAGCTTTCTTT.

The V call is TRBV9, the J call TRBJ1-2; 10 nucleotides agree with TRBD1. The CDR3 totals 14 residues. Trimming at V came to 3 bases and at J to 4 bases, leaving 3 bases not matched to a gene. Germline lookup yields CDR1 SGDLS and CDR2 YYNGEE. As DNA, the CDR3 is TGTGCCAGCAGCGGACAGGGGGCCTTCTATGGCTACACCTTC. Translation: CASSGQGAFYGYTF.

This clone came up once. The chain's CDR3 is CASSMDRLGPQHF. CDR3 nucleotides: TGTGCCAGTAGTATGGACAGGCTCGGGCCCCAGCATTTT. The chain uses TRBV19 and TRBJ1-5, with 7 positions matching TRBD1. The CDR3 is made up of 13 amino acids. Germline CDR1 and CDR2: LNHDA and SQIVND (reference sequence). The V and J ends lost 3 bases and 9 bases, in that order; junction bases with no gene match: 5.

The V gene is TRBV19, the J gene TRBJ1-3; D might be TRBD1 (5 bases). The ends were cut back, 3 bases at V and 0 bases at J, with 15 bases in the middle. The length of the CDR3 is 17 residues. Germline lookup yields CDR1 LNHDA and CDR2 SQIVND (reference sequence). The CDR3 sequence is CASSISGSHSSGNTIYF. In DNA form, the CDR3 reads TGTGCCAGTAGTATTTCAGGGTCTCACAGCTCTGGAAACACCATATATTTT.

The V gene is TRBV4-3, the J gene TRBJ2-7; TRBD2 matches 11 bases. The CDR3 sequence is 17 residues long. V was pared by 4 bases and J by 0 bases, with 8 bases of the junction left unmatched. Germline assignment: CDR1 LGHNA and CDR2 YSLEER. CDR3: CASSRTLAGGFSYEQYF. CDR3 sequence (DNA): TGCGCCAGCAGCCGAACCCTAGCGGGGGGTTTCTCCTACGAGCAGTACTTC.

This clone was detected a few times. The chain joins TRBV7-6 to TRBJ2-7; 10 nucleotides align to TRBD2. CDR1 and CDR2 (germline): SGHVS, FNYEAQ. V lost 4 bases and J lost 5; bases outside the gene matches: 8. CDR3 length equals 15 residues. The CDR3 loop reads CASSWRGLALHEQYF. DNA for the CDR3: TGTGCCAGCAGCTGGAGGGGACTAGCGTTACACGAGCAGTACTTC.